This T cell receptor (beta chain) appears in the sequencing data of a study of control samples from healthy donors and cancer patients. Here immunoSEQ multiplex PCR was the method, and the copy in TCRdb shows in-frame clones only, minus some. The sample lists some 120,000 clones, around 96% occurring once. This CDR3 has 16 residues. V lost 2 bases and J lost 8; bases outside the gene matches: 11. CDR1 is KGHSH and CDR2 is LQKENI in the germline V gene. The sample comprised blood. The sequence was collected from a man aged 25-45 years in good health. This chain joins TRBV18 and TRBJ2-2, with 7 bases fitting TRBD1. This CDR3 is CASSPIGTVQMGELFF. For the CDR3, the DNA is TGTGCCAGCTCACCAATCGGGACAGTTCAAATGGGGGAGCTGTTTTTT.